The clone carrying this T cell receptor (beta chain) occurred many times. Its matching antigen is unknown. The CDR3 totals 14 residues. Germline V gene data show CDR1 as DFQATT and CDR2 as SNEGSKA (reference sequence). Trimming took 6 bases from V and 4 from J; bases not matched to a gene: 8. These data belong to a study of neurological immune-mediated disorders. Study-level findings and limits: CDR3 amino acid sequences found in expanded clones were never shared across subjects, suggesting private repertoires in all groups.

The cDNA was generated through 5'RACE incorporating 10-nucleotide random UMIs. From 15-18 subjects, each sequencing run yielded over 180 million TCR-beta sequences. TCRdb passed the 5' RACE reads through MiXCR, listing each CDR3 protein once. The table includes fewer than 30,000 distinct CDR3 sequences, under 25% detected once. The clonotype originates from a woman aged 55-70 years in good health. The V call is TRBV20-1, the J call TRBJ1-2, with 10 bases identical to TRBD1. Sequencing was carried out using PBMCs. The CDR3 DNA follows: TGCAGTGCCGCCGACAGGGGGCAAGGCTATGGCTACACCTTC. Its translation is CSAADRGQGYGYTF.